The 18 T cell receptor beta chains below were found in one sample sequenced in a study of blood T cells in healthy people across ages. Using a J-beta primer mix together with a sample-barcoded 5' primer, a second PCR was run for roughly 7 to 11 cycles. Using its own MiXCR run on the 5' RACE reads, TCRdb lists one record per CDR3 protein. This table has more than 1.4 million distinct CDR3 sequences, approximately 40% appearing once. The sample was blood. The receptors were sampled from a woman between 18 and 30 years old in good health.

In its sample, this clonotype was seen many times. The chain employs TRBV12-3 or TRBV12-4 and TRBJ1-2, with no clear D. There are 16 residues in the CDR3. V was cut by 7 bases and J by 0 bases, with 18 bases left in between. CDR3 residues: CASTPRGGPSNYGYTF. CDR3 DNA sequence: TGTGCCAGCACCCCCCGTGGAGGGCCCTCTAACTATGGCTACACCTTC.

V is TRBV6-6 and J is TRBJ1-4, with 7 bases identical to TRBD1. Germline trimming cut 4 bases from V and 3 bases from J; bases unmatched to any gene: 2. The CDR3 loop spans 14 amino acids. CDR1 is MNHNY, CDR2 SVGAGI, per germline (reference sequence). The CDR3 here is CASSFGTANEKLFF. In nucleotides, the CDR3 is TGTGCCAGCAGTTTCGGGACAGCTAATGAAAAACTGTTTTTT.

This sequence joins TRBV12-3 or TRBV12-4 and TRBJ2-2; D is undetermined. The CDR3 is 14 residues long. The V end lost 7 bases, the J end lost 2 bases, and 11 bases lay between the germline ends. CDR3 bases: TGTGCCAGCAAACGGACGGCAAACACCGGGGAGCTGTTTTTT. Protein sequence: CASKRTANTGELFF.

This clonotype has at least ten counts. The chain has TRBV6-6 and TRBJ2-7; 8 nucleotides match TRBD2. The ends lost 2 bases at V and 5 bases at J; junction bases unmatched: 5. This CDR3 has 14 residues. CDR1 is MNHNY and CDR2 is SVGAGI in the germline V gene (reference sequence). The CDR3 nucleotides are TGTGCCAGCAGTTACGGACTAGCTCCGGACGAGCAGTACTTC. It codes for CASSYGLAPDEQYF.

This clonotype appeared a few times. The V gene is TRBV6-2 or TRBV6-3, the J gene TRBJ1-2; unclear D gene. V lost 2 bases and J lost 2, with 9 bases in between. CDR1 and CDR2 (germline): MNHEY, SVGEGT. The CDR3 extends over 14 amino acids. Written as DNA, the CDR3 is TGTGCCAGCAGTTACGGACGCACAAACTATGGCTACACCTTC. Protein product: CASSYGRTNYGYTF.

The chain has TRBV6-5 and TRBJ2-1; weak D call: TRBD1 (8 bases). Trimming took 6 bases from V and 4 from J, leaving 19 bases between them. The CDR3 loop spans 16 amino acids. CDR1 is MNHEY, CDR2 SVGAGI, per germline. The CDR3 spells CASSDITGGVYNEQFF. For the CDR3, the DNA is TGTGCCAGCAGCGATATAACAGGGGGGGTTTACAATGAGCAGTTCTTC.

The V and J genes are TRBV6-6 and TRBJ1-4; D might be TRBD1 (6 bases). Trimming pared 8 bases from V and 8 bases from J, leaving 21 bases between. Germline V CDR1 and CDR2: MNHNY, SVGAGI (reference sequence). The CDR3 has 15 residues. The CDR3 reads CASETWGGAGEKLFF. The CDR3 region has the DNA TGTGCCAGCGAAACCTGGGGGGGGGCGGGAGAAAAACTGTTTTTT.

The table lists this clonotype with a few counts. The chain links TRBV6-5 to TRBJ2-3; a weak D match, TRBD2 (6 bases). V was trimmed by 6 bases and J by 0 bases, leaving 16 bases between them. The CDR3 spans 16 residues. CDR1 and CDR2 from the germline V gene are MNHEY and SVGAGI. Here the CDR3 DNA reads TGTGCCAGCAGCCACACGTTCGGGGGAAGCACAGATACGCAGTATTTT. This sequence encodes CASSHTFGGSTDTQYF.

This clonotype was seen a few times. The chain links TRBV10-3 to TRBJ2-3, with 10 bases matching TRBD2. Unmatched junction bases numbered 10, after V lost 6 bases and J lost 4 bases. Germline V lookup: CDR1 ENHRY, CDR2 SYGVKD. CDR3 length equals 16 residues. The CDR3, as DNA: TGTGCCATCAGCGGCGGGGCTAGCGGGAGTTCAGATACGCAGTATTTT. This encodes CAISGGASGSSDTQYF.

This chain's CDR3 is CSAREGGTSGYEQYF. CDR3 bases: TGCAGTGCTAGAGAAGGGGGGACTAGCGGCTACGAGCAGTACTTC. The V gene is TRBV20-1, the J gene TRBJ2-7; 11 bases map to TRBD2. Germline-derived CDR1 and CDR2 are DFQATT and SNEGSKA (reference sequence). V was clipped by 0 bases and J by 3 bases; unmatched bases: 4. This CDR3 comprises 15 residues.

This clonotype occurred a few times. The gene calls are TRBV7-3 and TRBJ2-3; D gene ambiguous. Germline V gene data show CDR1 as SGHTA and CDR2 as FQGTGA. The CDR3 loop spans 15 amino acids. Trimming removed 1 base at V and 0 bases at J, with 8 bases between. Here the CDR3 reads CASSLSFGSTDTQYF. In nucleotides, the CDR3 is TGTGCCAGCAGCTTAAGCTTCGGTAGCACAGATACGCAGTATTTT.

The chain joins TRBV5-1 to TRBJ1-4, with D perhaps matching TRBD1 (5 bases). This CDR3 region has 17 residues. V lost 4 bases to trimming and J lost 5 bases, with 21 bases between them. Germline assignment: CDR1 SGHRS and CDR2 YFSETQ. CDR3 sequence: CASSPTGRPQGNEKLFF. The CDR3 DNA reads as TGCGCCAGCAGCCCTACCGGTAGACCCCAGGGAAATGAAAAACTGTTTTTT.

This clonotype has a handful of counts. The chain's CDR3 is CASRGPNQPQHF. The DNA of the CDR3 is TGTGCCAGCAGGGGGCCCAATCAGCCCCAGCATTTT. This rearrangement joins TRBV25-1 to TRBJ1-5, with a tentative D call TRBD1 (5 bases). The V end was cut by 6 bases, the J end by 3 bases, with 6 bases between. CDR1 MGHDK and CDR2 SYGVNS come from the germline V gene. The CDR3 consists of 12 residues. Variable domain in full (rest from reference TRBV25-1 and TRBJ1-5): EADIYQTPRYLVIGTGKKITLECSQTMGHDKMYWYQQDPGMELHLIHYSYGVNSTEKGDLSSESTVSRIRTEHFPLTLESARPSHTSQYLCASRGPNQPQHFGDGTRLSIL.

The rearrangement links TRBV11-2 to TRBJ2-5, with TRBD1 identical over 9 bases. The CDR3 has 15 amino acids. Trimming cost V 5 bases and J 5 bases; bases outside gene matches: 9. CDR1 SGHAT and CDR2 FQNNGV come from the germline V gene. The CDR3 region is CASSTGTGSWETQYF. The CDR3 DNA reads as TGTGCCAGCAGCACCGGGACAGGGAGTTGGGAGACCCAGTACTTC.

This clonotype was seen more than once but under ten times. This chain connects TRBV5-1 to TRBJ2-1, with 12 bases that match TRBD2. The ends lost 4 bases at V and 7 bases at J; junction bases unmatched: 3. Germline CDR1 is SGHRS and CDR2 is YFSETQ. The CDR3 has 14 amino acids. Here the CDR3 reads CASSAGTSGNEQFF. The CDR3 nucleotides are TGCGCCAGCAGCGCCGGGACTAGCGGGAATGAGCAGTTCTTC. Using reference TRBV5-1 and TRBJ2-1 for the parts outside the CDR3, the full variable domain is KAGVTQTPRYLIKTRGQQVTLSCSPISGHRSVSWYQQTPGQGLQFLFEYFSETQRNKGNFPGRFSGRQFSNSRSEMNVSTLELGDSALYLCASSAGTSGNEQFFGPGTRLTVL.

The chain couples TRBV5-1 to TRBJ2-5, with no clear D. CDR1 is SGHRS, CDR2 YFSETQ, per germline. The length of the CDR3 is 16 residues. With 0 bases removed from V and 2 bases from J, the gap between germline ends came to 14 bases. This CDR3 is CASSLAVGIGQETQYF. The DNA for the CDR3 is TGCGCCAGCAGCTTGGCCGTGGGGATTGGGCAAGAGACCCAGTACTTC.

This clonotype was counted between two and nine times. The J gene is TRBJ2-3, the V gene TRBV4-1; D remains unclear. The CDR3 is 14 residues long. Trimming took off 4 bases at V and 6 bases at J, with 14 bases between the two ends. Per germline, CDR1 MGHRA and CDR2 YSYEKL. The CDR3 loop is CASSRETTRDTQYF. Here the CDR3 DNA reads TGCGCCAGCAGCCGTGAAACTACTCGGGATACGCAGTATTTT.

This chain connects TRBV7-2 to TRBJ2-4; D may be TRBD1 or TRBD2 (5 bases each). The germline V gene has CDR1 SGHTA and CDR2 FQGNSA. The CDR3 runs 16 residues. The V and J ends lost 5 bases and 3 bases respectively, with 17 bases between them. The DNA of the CDR3 is TGTGCCAGCAGCCGCCTGATGGGACGGAACAAAAACATTCAGTACTTC. It translates to CASSRLMGRNKNIQYF.